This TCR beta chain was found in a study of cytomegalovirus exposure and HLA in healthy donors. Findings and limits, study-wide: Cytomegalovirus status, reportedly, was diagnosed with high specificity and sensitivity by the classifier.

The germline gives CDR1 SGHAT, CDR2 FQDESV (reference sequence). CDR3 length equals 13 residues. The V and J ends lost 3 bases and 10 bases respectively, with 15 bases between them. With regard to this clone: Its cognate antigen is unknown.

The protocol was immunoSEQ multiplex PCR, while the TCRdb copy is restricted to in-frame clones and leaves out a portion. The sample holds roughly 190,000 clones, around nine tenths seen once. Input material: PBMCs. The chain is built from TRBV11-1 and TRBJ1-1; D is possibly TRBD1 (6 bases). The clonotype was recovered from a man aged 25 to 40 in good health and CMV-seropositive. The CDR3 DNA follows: TGTGCCAGCAGCTTTAGGGGGACGGGCCCAGCTTTCTTT. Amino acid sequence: CASSFRGTGPAFF.